The rows below give T cell receptor beta chains drawn from one sample of a study of sequential checkpoint blockade in melanoma. Generated by immunoSEQ multiplex PCR, the TCRdb table keeps only in-frame clones and is missing some. The sample lists roughly 21,000 clones; 27% were seen once. The sequenced sample was tumor tissue (inferred from file names), obtained from a patient given nivolumab and ipilimumab in sequence. These receptors all come from a human donor with melanoma. Both conserved end residues are part of each CDR3. D genes are given only for firm matches. Rows may omit the clone size; those that give it use once, few, many or a size class.

d_call clone_size j_call v_call cdr3_nt cdr3_aa
TRBD2 NA TRBJ2-7 TRBV11-3 TGTGCCAGCAGCCGCCTCAGCGGGAATTTTGGCGAGCAGTACTTC CASSRLSGNFGEQYF
NA NA TRBJ2-1 TRBV18 TGTGCCAGCTCACCACAACACAATGAGCAGTTCTTC CASSPQHNEQFF
TRBD2 few TRBJ2-1 TRBV9 TGTGCCAGCAGCACTAGCGGGGGGTACAATGAGCAGTTCTTC CASSTSGGYNEQFF
TRBD2 NA TRBJ2-1 TRBV19 TGTGCCACCGGGGGGGCAGTTTCCTACAATGAGCAGTTCTTC CATGGAVSYNEQFF
NA few TRBJ2-3 TRBV6-8 TGTGCCATCGGGGGTAAGGGAGGTAGAGCAGATACGCAGTATTTT CAIGGKGGRADTQYF
NA NA TRBJ2-2 TRBV19 TGTGCCAGTAGTAATAAGGCCGCGAACACCGGGGAGCTGTTTTTT CASSNKAANTGELFF
NA NA TRBJ2-3 TRBV18 TGTGCCAGCTCACGGGACCTACTAGAGCGCACAGATACGCAGTATTTT CASSRDLLERTDTQYF
TRBD1 once TRBJ2-7 TRBV5-1 TGCGCCAGCAGCTTGGTGGGACAGGGCAGCGAGCAGTACTTC CASSLVGQGSEQYF
NA NA TRBJ2-5 TRBV25-1 TGTGCCAGCAGTGAATACGAGACAGGTTTTCGAGAGACCCAGTACTTC CASSEYETGFRETQYF
NA NA TRBJ2-7 TRBV14 TGTGCCAGCAGCCAGCAAGGGAATGGGTTTTACGAGCAGTACTTC CASSQQGNGFYEQYF
NA NA TRBJ1-4 TRBV30 TGTGCCTGGAGTTTGGGGGCAACTAATGAAAAACTGTTTTTT CAWSLGATNEKLFF
NA NA TRBJ2-5 TRBV28 TGTGCCAGCAGTGACCGGGACTGGGGCGTTGGGTACTTC CASSDRDWGVGYF
NA NA TRBJ1-4 TRBV5-1 TGCGCCAGCAGCTTAGAACATCTGGACAGCTTTGGTGAAAAACTGTTTTTT CASSLEHLDSFGEKLFF
TRBD1 NA TRBJ2-1 TRBV5-1 TGCGCCAGCAGCTTGGAACAGGGGCAATACAATGAGCAGTTCTTC CASSLEQGQYNEQFF
NA NA TRBJ2-2 TRBV6-8 TGTGCCAGCAGCCAGGAACGGGGCATCGGGGAGCTGTTTTTT CASSQERGIGELFF
TRBD1 NA TRBJ1-1 TRBV19 TGTGCCAGTAGTGGATCGGGACAGCCGAACACTGAAGCTTTCTTT CASSGSGQPNTEAFF
TRBD2 NA TRBJ2-7 TRBV18 TGTGCCAGCTCACCACCCGGGACTAACTACGAGCAGTACTTC CASSPPGTNYEQYF
NA NA TRBJ2-3 TRBV19 TGTGCCAGTAAACAAGGGGGTACAGATACGCAGTATTTT CASKQGGTDTQYF
TRBD1 NA TRBJ1-2 TRBV29-1 TGCAGCGTTGAGCGAACTCGGACAGGGGGTCCCTACACCTTC CSVERTRTGGPYTF
TRBD1 NA TRBJ2-7 TRBV6-8 TGTGCCATCAGCTCCGGGACAGGGGCCTACGAGCAGTACTTC CAISSGTGAYEQYF
TRBD1 few TRBJ1-6 TRBV28 TGTGCCAGCAGTCGGGGACAGGGAAATTCACCCCTCCACTTT CASSRGQGNSPLHF
NA few TRBJ2-5 TRBV11-3 TGTGCCAGCAGCTTTACGGGAGCGCAAGAGACCCAGTACTTC CASSFTGAQETQYF
NA few TRBJ2-3 TRBV7-6 TGTGCCAGCAGGGTATTGCACACCTTATTAACAGATACGCAGTATTTT CASRVLHTLLTDTQYF
TRBD1 NA TRBJ1-1 TRBV19 TGTGCCAGTAAAAACAGGGGGACTGAAGCTTTCTTT CASKNRGTEAFF
TRBD2 NA TRBJ2-3 TRBV28 TGTGCCAGCGGGTCCGGGACTATCGAGGGAGATACGCAGTATTTT CASGSGTIEGDTQYF
TRBD1 few TRBJ2-2 TRBV10-2 TGCGCCAGCAGTGCCCGGGACAGGGGGCGCGGGGGCGCTCTTTATAATGGTCCCGGGGAGCTGTTTTTT CASSARDRGRGGALYNGPGELFF